This T cell receptor (beta chain) emerged from a study of cytomegalovirus exposure and HLA in healthy donors. Unrecorded immune exposure was likely among donors, who were nominally healthy when sampled. The J segment lost 3 bases and the V segment lost 5 bases, leaving 6 bases of the junction unmatched. CDR3 length: 15 residues. Germline V gene sequence: CDR1 KGHSH, CDR2 LQKENI. The primer mix had 60 Vbeta and 13 Jbeta primers. Clones were read by immunoSEQ multiplex PCR, and TCRdb kept only the in-frame ones, dropping some. The table has about 87,000 clones, about four fifths seen once. Material: PBMCs. The gene calls are TRBV18 and TRBJ1-5; 8 bases agree with TRBD1. This TCR was sampled from a woman aged 40 to 50 in good health and CMV-seronegative. In nucleotides, the CDR3 is TGTGCCAGCTCAAAGGGACAGGCTGACAATCAGCCCCAGCATTTT. Encoded protein: CASSKGQADNQPQHF.